These 13 T cell receptor beta chains came from one sample sequenced in a study of response to subunit inactivated influenza vaccine. A single record per CDR3 protein comes from TCRdb applying MiXCR to the RT-PCR reads. The sample includes roughly 540,000 distinct CDR3 sequences, approximately 24% of them seen just once. This sample was shared with a second study, whose subject was T cells expressing NK-cell markers. That work states: Researchers built TCR beta cDNA using 5'RACE template switching with UMIs.

Sequencing used CD4+ T cells sorted from PBMCs, obtained about 12 days after vaccination. Receptors originate from a man aged 45 to 65 who received an inactivated influenza vaccine.

This clonotype was observed a few times. CDR3 residues: CASSFPASGPRTKDNEQFF. CDR3 sequence (DNA): TGTGCCAGCAGTTTCCCGGCTAGCGGTCCCCGGACCAAAGACAATGAGCAGTTCTTC. The chain combines TRBV28 with TRBJ2-1; 7 positions match TRBD2. Looked up from germline, CDR1 is MDHEN and CDR2 is SYDVKM. The CDR3 is 19 residues long. V gave up 3 bases and J gave up 5 bases; unmatched junction bases: 19. Variable domain in full (rest from reference TRBV28 and TRBJ2-1): DVKVTQSSRYLVKRTGEKVFLECVQDMDHENMFWYRQDPGLGLRLIYFSYDVKMKEKGDIPEGYSVSREKKERFSLILESASTNQTSMYLCASSFPASGPRTKDNEQFFGPGTRLTVL.

This clonotype was seen more than once but under ten times. This sequence joins TRBV18 and TRBJ2-7, with 9 nucleotides matching TRBD1. Trimming at V came to 3 bases and at J to 6 bases, leaving 9 bases not matched to a gene. CDR1 KGHSH and CDR2 LQKENI come from the germline V gene. The CDR3 is made up of 15 amino acids. The CDR3 loop is CASSPQPGQGGEQYF. In nucleotides, the CDR3 is TGTGCCAGCTCACCTCAACCGGGACAGGGAGGCGAGCAGTACTTC.

The rearrangement uses TRBV7-2 and TRBJ1-3; 7 nucleotides line up with TRBD1. Unmatched junction bases numbered 3, after V lost 5 bases and J lost 2 bases. This CDR3 has 14 residues. Germline V CDR1 and CDR2: SGHTA, FQGNSA. In DNA form, the CDR3 reads TGTGCCAGCAGCCAGGGGGTGGCTGGAAACACCATATATTTT. Protein product: CASSQGVAGNTIYF.

This chain connects TRBV5-1 to TRBJ2-3, with D perhaps TRBD1 (5 bases). The CDR3 extends over 13 amino acids. CDR1 is SGHRS, CDR2 YFSETQ, per germline. V was trimmed by 4 bases and J by 5 bases, leaving 11 bases between them. The CDR3 reads CASSPRTLDTQYF. DNA of the CDR3: TGCGCCAGCAGCCCAAGGACACTAGATACGCAGTATTTT.

V usage is TRBV3-1 and J usage is TRBJ2-6; 9 bases agree with TRBD1. V shed 4 bases and J 0 bases; nucleotides not matched to a gene: 7. CDR1 is LGHDT, CDR2 YNNKEL, per germline (reference sequence). This CDR3 spans 18 amino acids. CDR3 coding DNA: TGTGCCAGCAGCCCGACAGGGGGATTGGTCTCTGGGGCCAACGTCCTGACTTTC. This codes for CASSPTGGLVSGANVLTF.

In its sample, this clonotype was seen a few times. The J gene is TRBJ2-6, the V gene TRBV4-1, with D perhaps matching TRBD2 (5 bases). The CDR3 covers 16 residues. V dropped 0 bases and J dropped 2 bases, with 8 bases sitting between them. The germline V gene encodes CDR1 MGHRA and CDR2 YSYEKL. This CDR3 is CASSQDRETGANVLTF. Here the CDR3 DNA reads TGCGCCAGCAGCCAAGATCGGGAAACTGGGGCCAACGTCCTGACTTTC.

There are a few counts of this clonotype. CDR3 region: CASSSTYFYEQYF. Here the CDR3 DNA reads TGTGCCAGCAGCTCCACCTACTTCTACGAGCAGTACTTC. The chain joins TRBV7-2 to TRBJ2-7; D unclear. Trimming pared 4 bases from V and 3 bases from J, leaving 10 bases between. This CDR3 is built from 13 residues. The germline V gene has CDR1 SGHTA and CDR2 FQGNSA.

The V and J genes are TRBV9 and TRBJ2-1; 11 bases line up with TRBD2. V was clipped by 1 base and J by 8 bases; unmatched bases: 8. The CDR3 runs to 16 residues. The germline CDR1 and CDR2 sequences are SGDLS and YYNGEE. For the CDR3, the DNA is TGTGCCAGCAGCGTATCGGCTAGCGGGAGGCACGATGAGCAGTTCTTC. Amino acid sequence: CASSVSASGRHDEQFF.

The rearrangement uses TRBV12-3 or TRBV12-4 and TRBJ1-1; no firm D call. Deletions cut 2 bases from V and 4 bases from J, with 8 bases between. CDR3 size: 13 residues. The CDR3 DNA reads as TGTGCCAGCAGTTTAAGGGTTCCCACTGAAGCTTTCTTT. Translating it yields CASSLRVPTEAFF.

The genes are TRBV11-2 and TRBJ2-7; D is uncertain. V lost 1 base and J lost 4, with 11 bases in between. CDR1 SGHAT and CDR2 FQNNGV come from the germline V gene. The CDR3 has 14 residues. The CDR3 loop is CASSLGRQSYEQYF. The CDR3 DNA is TGTGCCAGCAGCTTAGGCAGGCAGTCTTACGAGCAGTACTTC.

The chain is built from TRBV12-5 and TRBJ2-7, with D maybe TRBD2 (6 bases). Per the germline V gene, CDR1 is LGHNT and CDR2 is FRNRAP. V was pared by 4 bases and J by 4 bases, with 14 bases between. The CDR3 has 14 residues. The DNA for the CDR3 is TGTGCTAGTGGTTCCGGGGACTTACCGTACGAGCAGTACTTC. Residues: CASGSGDLPYEQYF. Full variable domain (rest looked up from reference TRBV12-5 and TRBJ2-7): DARVTQTPRHKVTEMGQEVTMRCQPILGHNTVFWYRQTMMQGLELLAYFRNRAPLDDSGMPKDRFSAEMPDATLATLKIQPSEPRDSAVYFCASGSGDLPYEQYFGPGTRLTVT.

This rearrangement joins TRBV28 to TRBJ2-7, with 11 bases fitting TRBD1. The CDR3 length is 17 residues. Germline values: CDR1 MDHEN, CDR2 SYDVKM. J was trimmed by 3 bases and V by 5 bases; bases with no gene match: 12. The CDR3 here is CASSLYFRDRGFYEQYF. The CDR3 DNA sequence: TGTGCCAGCAGTCTCTACTTCCGGGACAGGGGGTTCTACGAGCAGTACTTC. The full variable domain, its missing parts supplied by reference TRBV28 and TRBJ2-7, is DVKVTQSSRYLVKRTGEKVFLECVQDMDHENMFWYRQDPGLGLRLIYFSYDVKMKEKGDIPEGYSVSREKKERFSLILESASTNQTSMYLCASSLYFRDRGFYEQYFGPGTRLTVT.

This clonotype was counted between two and nine times. The gene calls are TRBV5-1 and TRBJ2-7, with 10 bases fitting TRBD1. The CDR3 covers 14 residues. CDR1 and CDR2 (germline): SGHRS, YFSETQ. V dropped 4 bases and J dropped 2; count of bases not matched to a gene: 3. The CDR3 DNA reads TGCGCCAGCAGCGGGGGACAGGGGCCCTACGAGCAGTACTTC. Its translation: CASSGGQGPYEQYF.